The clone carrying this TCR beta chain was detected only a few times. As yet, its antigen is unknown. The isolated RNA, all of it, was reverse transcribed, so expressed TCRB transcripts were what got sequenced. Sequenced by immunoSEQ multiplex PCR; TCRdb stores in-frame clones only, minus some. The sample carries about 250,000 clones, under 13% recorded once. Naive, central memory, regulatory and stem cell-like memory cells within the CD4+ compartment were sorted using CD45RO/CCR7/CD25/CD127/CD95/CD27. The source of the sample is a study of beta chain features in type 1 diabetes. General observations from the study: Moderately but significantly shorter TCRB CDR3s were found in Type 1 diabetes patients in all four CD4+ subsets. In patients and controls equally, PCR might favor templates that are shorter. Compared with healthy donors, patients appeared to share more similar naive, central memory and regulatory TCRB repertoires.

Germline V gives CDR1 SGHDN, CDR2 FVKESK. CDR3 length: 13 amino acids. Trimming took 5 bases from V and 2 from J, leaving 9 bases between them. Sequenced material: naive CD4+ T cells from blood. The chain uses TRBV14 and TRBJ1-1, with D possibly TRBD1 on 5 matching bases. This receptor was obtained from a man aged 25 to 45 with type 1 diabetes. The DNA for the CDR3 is TGTGCCAGCAGCGGGGGACTTAACACTGAAGCTTTCTTT. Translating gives CASSGGLNTEAFF.